The 26 T cell receptor beta chains below all came from one sample that was sequenced in a study of cytomegalovirus exposure and HLA in healthy donors. Amplification used 60 Vbeta primers and 13 Jbeta primers. TCRdb's copy holds only in-frame clones and misses some; the assay was immunoSEQ multiplex PCR. This table has about 150,000 clones, just under 80% appearing once. Sequencing input: PBMCs. All receptors derive from a male donor in good health and CMV-seronegative.

V is TRBV4-1 and J is TRBJ2-1; a possible D gene is TRBD2 (6 bases). Trimming pared 1 base from V and 0 bases from J, leaving 13 bases between. The CDR3 is 17 residues long. Looked up from germline, CDR1 is MGHRA and CDR2 is YSYEKL. The CDR3 DNA is TGCGCCAGCAGCCAAGCCCACGCGGGGAGCTCCTACAATGAGCAGTTCTTC. This gives the protein CASSQAHAGSSYNEQFF.

This clone was detected once. The chain employs TRBV30 and TRBJ2-1, with 12 nucleotides matching TRBD2. The germline V gene encodes CDR1 GTSNPN and CDR2 SVGIG (reference sequence). With 4 bases clipped from V and 3 bases from J, the junction kept 4 bases outside the gene matches. The CDR3 is 15 residues long. Here the CDR3 reads CAWKWTSGVYNEQFF. CDR3 DNA sequence: TGTGCCTGGAAGTGGACTAGCGGGGTCTACAATGAGCAGTTCTTC.

The gene calls are TRBV5-1 and TRBJ1-4; D is possibly TRBD1 (5 bases). V was clipped by 5 bases and J by 7 bases, with 21 bases between them. Germline V gene sequence: CDR1 SGHRS, CDR2 YFSETQ. The CDR3 has 16 residues. The CDR3 spells CASRGEGAAVAEKLFF. The CDR3 DNA is TGCGCCAGCAGAGGGGAGGGAGCGGCTGTCGCTGAAAAACTGTTTTTT.

The genes are TRBV6-5 and TRBJ1-5, with TRBD1 matching over 9 bases. CDR3 size: 15 residues. V was clipped by 2 bases and J by 3 bases; unmatched bases: 2. The germline CDR1 and CDR2 sequences are MNHEY and SVGAGI. The CDR3 here is CASSYGTGTNQPQHF. CDR3 bases: TGTGCCAGCAGTTACGGGACAGGGACCAATCAGCCCCAGCATTTT.

CDR3 coding DNA: TGTGCCAGCAGCCCACAGGGGGCGACGCAGTATTTT. Its translation: CASSPQGATQYF. The V gene is TRBV14, the J gene TRBJ2-3; 9 bases line up with TRBD1. Looked up from germline, CDR1 is SGHDN and CDR2 is FVKESK. The CDR3 has 12 residues. Unmatched junction bases numbered 2, after V lost 4 bases and J lost 9 bases.

The chain links TRBV18 to TRBJ2-6; D unclear. The CDR3 is made up of 15 amino acids. Between the trimmed V and J ends, which lost 0 bases and 1 base, there was a span of 4 bases. The germline CDR1 and CDR2 sequences are KGHSH and LQKENI. This CDR3 reads CASSPPGSGANVLTF. CDR3 nucleotide sequence: TGTGCCAGCTCACCACCCGGGTCTGGGGCCAACGTCCTGACTTTC.

The chain employs TRBV4-1 and TRBJ2-2; maybe TRBD2 (7 bases). CDR3 length equals 16 residues. Germline-derived CDR1 and CDR2 are MGHRA and YSYEKL. Deletions cut 0 bases from V and 2 bases from J, with 10 bases between. CDR3 in amino acids: CASSQEAGANTGELFF. Here the CDR3 DNA reads TGCGCCAGCAGCCAAGAGGCGGGGGCAAACACCGGGGAGCTGTTTTTT.

This sequence joins TRBV30 and TRBJ1-6, with TRBD1 matching 7 bases. The CDR3 loop spans 15 amino acids. V lost 3 bases and J lost 9; bases outside the gene matches: 11. The germline V gene encodes CDR1 GTSNPN and CDR2 SVGIG (reference sequence). The CDR3 loop reads CAWSLQGRPTSPLHF. The CDR3 DNA reads TGTGCCTGGAGCCTACAGGGGAGGCCAACTTCACCCCTCCACTTT.

This clone was seen more than once but under ten times. The CDR3 region has the DNA TGTGCCAGCAGTAGGACAGCCTGGGGCTTCTACGAGCAGTACTTC. The encoded protein is CASSRTAWGFYEQYF. The chain carries TRBV6-1 and TRBJ2-7; weak D call: TRBD1 (6 bases). This CDR3 region has 15 residues. Deletions cut 5 bases from V and 3 bases from J, with 17 bases between. CDR1 is MNHNS and CDR2 is SASEGT in the germline V gene.

This chain uses TRBV7-2 with TRBJ2-7; TRBD2 matches at 14 bases. With V trimmed by 4 bases and J by 6 bases, 11 bases remained unmatched. Germline CDR1 and CDR2: SGHTA and FQGNSA. This CDR3 comprises 17 residues. The CDR3 region has the DNA TGTGCCAGCAGCTCCGCGCCCGGACTAGCGGGGGGCCGCGAGCAGTACTTC. It encodes CASSSAPGLAGGREQYF.

CDR3 coding DNA: TGTGCCAGCAGCCTTCAGGGGTCCAACTACGAGCAGTACTTC. It yields the protein CASSLQGSNYEQYF. The V gene is TRBV28, the J gene TRBJ2-7; maybe TRBD1 (6 bases). Between the trimmed V and J ends, which lost 6 bases and 3 bases, there was a span of 15 bases. Per germline, CDR1 MDHEN and CDR2 SYDVKM. CDR3 size: 14 residues. Filled out from reference TRBV28 and TRBJ2-7, the complete variable domain reads DVKVTQSSRYLVKRTGEKVFLECVQDMDHENMFWYRQDPGLGLRLIYFSYDVKMKEKGDIPEGYSVSREKKERFSLILESASTNQTSMYLCASSLQGSNYEQYFGPGTRLTVT.

The chain recombines TRBV19 with TRBJ1-2; 10 bases agree with TRBD1. The CDR3 is made up of 14 amino acids. Germline V gene data show CDR1 as LNHDA and CDR2 as SQIVND (reference sequence). With 5 bases clipped from V and 2 bases from J, the junction kept 2 bases outside the gene matches. CDR3 DNA: TGTGCCAGTAGTTCGACAGGGGGCAACTATGGCTACACCTTC. This gives the protein CASSSTGGNYGYTF. The full variable domain, with the rest looked up from reference TRBV19 and TRBJ1-2, is DGGITQSPKYLFRKEGQNVTLSCEQNLNHDAMYWYRQDPGQGLRLIYYSQIVNDFQKGDIAEGYSVSREKKESFPLTVTSAQKNPTAFYLCASSSTGGNYGYTFGSGTRLTVV.

CDR3 DNA sequence: TGCGCCAGCAGCCCGGGACAGGTAAATACGCAGTATTTT. Encoded protein: CASSPGQVNTQYF. The chain carries TRBV5-1 and TRBJ2-3; 8 bases are a match to TRBD1. V was pared by 4 bases and J by 7 bases, with 5 bases of the junction left unmatched. The CDR3 sequence is 13 residues long. The germline gives CDR1 SGHRS, CDR2 YFSETQ.

This sequence joins TRBV30 and TRBJ2-7, with D perhaps TRBD2 (6 bases). The CDR3 has 13 residues. Trimming left V 5 bases short and J 4 bases short, with 15 bases between. The V gene's germline CDR1 is GTSNPN and CDR2 SVGIG (reference sequence). The CDR3 sequence is CAWVPSGRYEQYF. CDR3 in DNA: TGTGCCTGGGTCCCATCAGGGAGGTACGAGCAGTACTTC.

The chain uses TRBV20-1 and TRBJ2-7, with a possible D match to TRBD2 (5 bases). V was shortened by 4 bases and J by 7 bases, with 11 bases between the two germline ends. The length of the CDR3 is 11 residues. CDR1 is DFQATT and CDR2 is SNEGSKA in the germline V gene (reference sequence). CDR3 bases: TGCAGTGCTACTAGCCCCAGAGAGCAGTACTTC. Amino acid sequence: CSATSPREQYF.

The genes are TRBV18 and TRBJ2-1; TRBD1 matches at 7 bases. The germline CDR1 and CDR2 sequences are KGHSH and LQKENI. With V trimmed by 4 bases and J by 0 bases, 3 bases remained unmatched. This CDR3 has 15 amino acids. CDR3 in amino acids: CASSLTGDSYNEQFF. DNA for the CDR3: TGTGCCAGCTCACTAACAGGGGACTCCTACAATGAGCAGTTCTTC.

The rearrangement joins TRBV7-2 to TRBJ1-6; the D gene is possibly TRBD1 (5 bases). Between the trimmed V and J ends, which lost 2 bases and 10 bases, there was a span of 12 bases. The germline CDR1 and CDR2 sequences are SGHTA and FQGNSA. This CDR3 is built from 14 residues. The CDR3, as DNA: TGTGCCAGCAGCTTATTGACAGAAGAATCACCCCTCCACTTT. This sequence encodes CASSLLTEESPLHF.

The chain's CDR3 is CASSADPSGGETQYF. The CDR3 DNA sequence: TGTGCCAGCAGTGCCGATCCTAGCGGGGGAGAGACCCAGTACTTC. V gene TRBV9 combines with J gene TRBJ2-5; the match to TRBD2 covers 10 bases. V shed 5 bases and J 4 bases; nucleotides not matched to a gene: 8. Germline V gene sequence: CDR1 SGDLS, CDR2 YYNGEE. The CDR3 covers 15 residues.

The rearrangement joins TRBV5-6 to TRBJ2-7, with D possibly matching TRBD1 (6 bases). This CDR3 region has 13 residues. Trimming removed 3 bases from V and 3 bases from J, with 10 bases in between. CDR1 and CDR2 (germline): SGHDT, YYEEEE. This chain's CDR3 is CASSSGTNYEQYF. The CDR3 DNA follows: TGTGCCAGCAGCTCCGGGACAAACTACGAGCAGTACTTC.

A few counts support this clone. The genes are TRBV5-6 and TRBJ1-2; tentative D call: TRBD1 (6 bases). The V end lost 0 bases, the J end lost 4 bases, and 22 bases lay between the germline ends. The V gene's germline CDR1 is SGHDT and CDR2 YYEEEE. The CDR3 runs to 18 residues. The CDR3 sequence is CASSLGPGGTGKGYGYTF. The DNA for the CDR3 is TGTGCCAGCAGCTTGGGCCCTGGAGGCACAGGGAAGGGCTATGGCTACACCTTC.

V and J are TRBV6-5 and TRBJ1-4; 7 bases are a match to TRBD1. The CDR3 has 13 amino acids. Germline V gene data show CDR1 as MNHEY and CDR2 as SVGAGI. V shed 6 bases, J shed 8 bases, and the junction held 6 bases outside the gene matches. The CDR3: CASRTGTDEKLFF. DNA for the CDR3: TGTGCCAGCAGGACCGGGACAGACGAAAAACTGTTTTTT.

The chain uses TRBV9 and TRBJ2-7; perhaps TRBD1 as D (7 bases). V gave up 0 bases and J gave up 4 bases, with 17 bases separating them. There are 16 residues in the CDR3. Germline values: CDR1 SGDLS, CDR2 YYNGEE. This chain's CDR3 is CASSVGGTRGDYEQYF. The DNA of the CDR3 is TGTGCCAGCAGCGTAGGTGGGACCAGGGGGGATTACGAGCAGTACTTC.

A single count supports this clone. This chain joins TRBV15 and TRBJ1-6; possibly TRBD1 for D (6 bases). CDR3 length: 14 residues. Germline assignment: CDR1 LNHNV and CDR2 YYDKDF (reference sequence). V was pared by 3 bases and J by 6 bases, with 9 bases between. CDR3 DNA: TGTGCCACCAGCAGTCGGACAGTTAATTCACCCCTCCACTTT. It encodes CATSSRTVNSPLHF.

This clone was observed a handful of times. This chain uses TRBV5-6 with TRBJ2-3; 9 bases map to TRBD2. J gave up 2 bases and V 2 bases, and 6 bases lay outside the gene matches. The CDR3 is 16 residues long. Germline-derived CDR1 and CDR2 are SGHDT and YYEEEE. For the CDR3, the DNA is TGTGCCAGCAGCTTCTCCGGGACTAGCTTCACAGATACGCAGTATTTT. Amino acid sequence: CASSFSGTSFTDTQYF.

This clone was detected once. The chain is built from TRBV27 and TRBJ1-6; D is perhaps TRBD1 (5 bases). V lost 2 bases to trimming and J lost 7 bases, with 18 bases between them. CDR1 is MNHEY, CDR2 SMNVEV, per germline (reference sequence). This CDR3 is 17 amino acids long. The CDR3 is CASSLGAFVAGNSPLHF. The CDR3 nucleotides are TGTGCCAGCAGTTTAGGGGCTTTCGTAGCCGGGAATTCACCCCTCCACTTT.

The rearrangement links TRBV12-5 to TRBJ2-1, with D tentatively TRBD1 (6 bases). V lost 4 bases and J lost 4, with 11 bases in between. Germline values: CDR1 LGHNT, CDR2 FRNRAP. The CDR3 is made up of 14 amino acids. The CDR3 sequence is CASGWSGEYNEQFF. CDR3 bases: TGTGCTAGTGGTTGGTCAGGGGAATACAATGAGCAGTTCTTC. The full variable domain, with the rest looked up from reference TRBV12-5 and TRBJ2-1, is DARVTQTPRHKVTEMGQEVTMRCQPILGHNTVFWYRQTMMQGLELLAYFRNRAPLDDSGMPKDRFSAEMPDATLATLKIQPSEPRDSAVYFCASGWSGEYNEQFFGPGTRLTVL.